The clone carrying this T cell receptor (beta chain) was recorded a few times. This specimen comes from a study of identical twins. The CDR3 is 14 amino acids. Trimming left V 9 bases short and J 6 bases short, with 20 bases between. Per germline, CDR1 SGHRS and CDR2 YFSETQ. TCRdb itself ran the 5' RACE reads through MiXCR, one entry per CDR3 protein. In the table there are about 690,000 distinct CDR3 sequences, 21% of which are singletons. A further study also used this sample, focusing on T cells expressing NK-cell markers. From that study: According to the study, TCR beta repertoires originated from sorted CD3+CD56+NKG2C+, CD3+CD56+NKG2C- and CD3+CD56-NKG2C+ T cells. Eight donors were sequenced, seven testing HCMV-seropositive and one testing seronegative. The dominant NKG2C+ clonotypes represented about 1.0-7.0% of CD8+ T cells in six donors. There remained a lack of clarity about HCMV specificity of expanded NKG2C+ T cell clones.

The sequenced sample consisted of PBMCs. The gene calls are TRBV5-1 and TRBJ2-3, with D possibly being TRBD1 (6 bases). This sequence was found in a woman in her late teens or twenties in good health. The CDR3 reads CATNAGVATDTQYF. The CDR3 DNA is TGCGCCACCAACGCAGGGGTTGCTACGGATACGCAGTATTTT.